These 9 T cell receptor beta chains share one sample of origin, sequenced in a study of cytomegalovirus exposure and HLA in healthy donors. The study ran its PCR with 60 Vbeta and 13 Jbeta primers. This table comes from immunoSEQ multiplex PCR, and its TCRdb copy is limited to in-frame clones, with some not included. Recorded here are around 160,000 clones; the top ten clones represent 1.5% to 2%. The sample consisted of PBMCs. The receptor set was obtained from a woman in her 50s in good health and CMV-seronegative.

This rearrangement joins TRBV6-1 to TRBJ1-6; 9 nucleotides match TRBD1. Germline values: CDR1 MNHNS, CDR2 SASEGT. Trimming removed 3 bases from V and 5 bases from J; junction bases left unmatched: 8. The CDR3 has 17 amino acids. In DNA form, the CDR3 reads TGTGCCAGCAGTGAGATCGGACAGGGGTTCAATAATTCACCCCTCCACTTT. This translates into CASSEIGQGFNNSPLHF.

In nucleotides, the CDR3 is TGCGCCAGCAGTCTTGCGGGGGGCACGCAGTATTTT. It codes for CASSLAGGTQYF. The J gene is TRBJ2-3, the V gene TRBV4-1, with 8 bases matching TRBD2. Germline trimming cut 6 bases from V and 9 bases from J; bases unmatched to any gene: 5. The CDR3 has 12 residues. Looked up from germline, CDR1 is MGHRA and CDR2 is YSYEKL.

The chain carries TRBV5-4 and TRBJ2-5; D possibly corresponds to TRBD1 (5 bases). Germline V CDR1 and CDR2: SGHNT, YYREEE (reference sequence). There are 14 residues in the CDR3. V lost 4 bases and J lost 10, with 20 bases in between. The CDR3 DNA is TGTGCCAGCAGCCCCGGACACCAGTCTGAGGTCCAGTACTTC. This translates into CASSPGHQSEVQYF.

The CDR3 reads CASTAKGGNSEQYF. The DNA of the CDR3 is TGTGCCAGCACCGCTAAAGGGGGCAACAGCGAGCAGTACTTC. V is TRBV28 and J is TRBJ2-7; 7 bases are a match to TRBD1. V dropped 7 bases and J dropped 6; count of bases not matched to a gene: 12. This CDR3 region has 14 residues. CDR1 is MDHEN and CDR2 is SYDVKM in the germline V gene.

The J gene is TRBJ2-7, the V gene TRBV6-5; a possible D gene is TRBD2 (6 bases). The germline V gene encodes CDR1 MNHEY and CDR2 SVGAGI. This CDR3 contains 14 residues. V lost 6 bases and J 2 bases, leaving 14 bases between the germline ends. The CDR3 DNA is TGTGCCAGCAGGACGACTAGAGAGGCCTACGAGCAGTACTTC. This gives the protein CASRTTREAYEQYF.

This chain uses TRBV9 with TRBJ2-1; maybe TRBD1 (6 bases). Germline values: CDR1 SGDLS, CDR2 YYNGEE. The CDR3 covers 14 residues. The V end lost 0 bases, the J end lost 5 bases, and 9 bases lay between the germline ends. CDR3 region: CASSVDPGDNEQFF. In nucleotides, the CDR3 is TGTGCCAGCAGCGTAGATCCAGGGGACAATGAGCAGTTCTTC. Together with reference TRBV9 and TRBJ2-1, the CDR3 gives the full variable domain: DSGVTQTPKHLITATGQRVTLRCSPRSGDLSVYWYQQSLDQGLQFLIQYYNGEERAKGNILERFSAQQFPDLHSELNLSSLELGDSALYFCASSVDPGDNEQFFGPGTRLTVL.

The chain couples TRBV4-3 to TRBJ1-2; no definite D call. The CDR3 runs to 12 residues. Germline V gives CDR1 LGHNA, CDR2 YSLEER. The V and J ends lost 3 bases and 8 bases respectively, with 10 bases between them. CDR3 nucleotides: TGCGCCAGCAGCCATTTCTCGGGAGGCTACACCTTC. Protein product: CASSHFSGGYTF.

J is TRBJ1-4 and V is TRBV27, with D maybe TRBD1 (6 bases). The V end lost 4 bases, the J end lost 8 bases, and 14 bases lay between the germline ends. Per germline, CDR1 MNHEY and CDR2 SMNVEV (reference sequence). There are 14 residues in the CDR3. Here the CDR3 DNA reads TGTGCCAGCAGTTCCCGGGGGGGGCGGGAAAAACTGTTTTTT. Protein sequence: CASSSRGGREKLFF. Using reference TRBV27 and TRBJ1-4 for the parts outside the CDR3, the full variable domain is EAQVTQNPRYLITVTGKKLTVTCSQNMNHEYMSWYRQDPGLGLRQIYYSMNVEVTDKGDVPEGYKVSRKEKRNFPLILESPSPNQTSLYFCASSSRGGREKLFFGSGTQLSVL.

The chain uses TRBV6-5 and TRBJ2-7, with D tentatively TRBD1 (6 bases). The V and J ends lost 6 bases and 0 bases respectively, with 15 bases between them. The CDR3 has 15 residues. Germline-derived CDR1 and CDR2 are MNHEY and SVGAGI. The CDR3 DNA is TGTGCCAGCAGCGCCACGACAGGCGCCTCCTACGAGCAGTACTTC. This codes for CASSATTGASYEQYF.